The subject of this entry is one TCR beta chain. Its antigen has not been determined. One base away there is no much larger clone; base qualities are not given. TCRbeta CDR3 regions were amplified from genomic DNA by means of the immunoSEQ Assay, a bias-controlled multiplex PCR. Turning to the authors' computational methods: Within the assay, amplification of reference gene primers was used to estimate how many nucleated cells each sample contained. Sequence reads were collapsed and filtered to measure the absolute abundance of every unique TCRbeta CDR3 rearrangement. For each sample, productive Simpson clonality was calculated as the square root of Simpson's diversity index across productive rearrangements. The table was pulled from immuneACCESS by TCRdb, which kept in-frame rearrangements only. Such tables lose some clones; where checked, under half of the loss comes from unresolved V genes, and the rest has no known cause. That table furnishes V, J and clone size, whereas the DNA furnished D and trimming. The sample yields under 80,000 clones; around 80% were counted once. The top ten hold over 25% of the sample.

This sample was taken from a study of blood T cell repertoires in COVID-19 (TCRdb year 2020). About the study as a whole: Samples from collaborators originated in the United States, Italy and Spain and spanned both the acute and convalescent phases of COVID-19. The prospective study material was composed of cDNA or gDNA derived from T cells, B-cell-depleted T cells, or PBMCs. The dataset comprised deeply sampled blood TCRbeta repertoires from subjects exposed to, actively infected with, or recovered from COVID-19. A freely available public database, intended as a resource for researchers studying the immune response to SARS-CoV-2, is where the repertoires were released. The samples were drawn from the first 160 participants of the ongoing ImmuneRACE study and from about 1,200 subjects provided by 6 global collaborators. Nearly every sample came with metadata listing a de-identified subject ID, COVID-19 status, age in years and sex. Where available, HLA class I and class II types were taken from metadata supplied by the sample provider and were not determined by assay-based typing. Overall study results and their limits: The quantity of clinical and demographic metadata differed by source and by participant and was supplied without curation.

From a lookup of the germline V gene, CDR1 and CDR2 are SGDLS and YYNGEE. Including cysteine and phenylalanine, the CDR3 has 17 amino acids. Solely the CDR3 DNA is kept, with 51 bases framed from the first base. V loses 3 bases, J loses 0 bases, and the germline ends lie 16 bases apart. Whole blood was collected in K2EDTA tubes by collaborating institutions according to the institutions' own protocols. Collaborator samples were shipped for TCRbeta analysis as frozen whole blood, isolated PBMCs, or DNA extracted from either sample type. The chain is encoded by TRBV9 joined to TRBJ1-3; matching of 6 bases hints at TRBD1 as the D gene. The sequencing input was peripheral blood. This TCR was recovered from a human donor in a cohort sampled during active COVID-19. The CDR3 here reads CASSANDRSPSGNTIYF. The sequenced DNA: TGTGCCAGCAGCGCGAATGACAGGTCGCCCTCTGGAAACACCATATATTTT. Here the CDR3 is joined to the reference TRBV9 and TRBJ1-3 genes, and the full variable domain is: DSGVTQTPKHLITATGQRVTLRCSPRSGDLSVYWYQQSLDQGLQFLIQYYNGEERAKGNILERFSAQQFPDLHSELNLSSLELGDSALYFCASSANDRSPSGNTIYFGEGSWLTVV.